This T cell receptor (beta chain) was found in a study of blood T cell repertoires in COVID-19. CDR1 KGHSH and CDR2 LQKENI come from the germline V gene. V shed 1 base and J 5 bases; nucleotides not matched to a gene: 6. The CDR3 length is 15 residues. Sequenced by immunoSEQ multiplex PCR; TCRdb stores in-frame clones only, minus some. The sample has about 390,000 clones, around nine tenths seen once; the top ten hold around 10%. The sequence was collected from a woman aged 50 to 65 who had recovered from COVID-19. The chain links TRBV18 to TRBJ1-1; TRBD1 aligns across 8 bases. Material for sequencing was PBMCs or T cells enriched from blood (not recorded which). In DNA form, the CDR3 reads TGTGCCAGCTCACCACTTCAGGGGGCAAGGACTGAAGCTTTCTTT. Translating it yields CASSPLQGARTEAFF.